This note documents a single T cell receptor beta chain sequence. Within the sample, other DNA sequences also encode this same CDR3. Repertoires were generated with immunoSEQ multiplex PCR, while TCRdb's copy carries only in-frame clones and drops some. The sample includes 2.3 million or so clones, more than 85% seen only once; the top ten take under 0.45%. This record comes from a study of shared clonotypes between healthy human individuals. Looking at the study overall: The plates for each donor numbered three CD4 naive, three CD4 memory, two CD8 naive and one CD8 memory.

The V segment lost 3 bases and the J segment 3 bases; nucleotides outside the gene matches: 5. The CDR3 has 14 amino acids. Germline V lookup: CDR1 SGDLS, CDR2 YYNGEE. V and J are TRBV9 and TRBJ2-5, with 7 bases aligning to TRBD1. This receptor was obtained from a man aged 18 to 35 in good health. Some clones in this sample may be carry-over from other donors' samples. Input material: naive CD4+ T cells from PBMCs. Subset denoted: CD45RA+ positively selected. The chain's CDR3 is CASSAGGPKETQYF. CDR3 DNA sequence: TGTGCCAGCAGCGCAGGGGGACCTAAAGAGACCCAGTACTTC.